These T cell receptor beta chains were read from a single sample in a study of radiotherapy plus CTLA-4 blockade in lung cancer. Assay used: immunoSEQ multiplex PCR; TCRdb lists only in-frame clones, some missing. The sample lists some 18,000 clones; 86% were seen once. This specimen consisted of peripheral blood, obtained from a patient treated with radiotherapy plus ipilimumab. These TCRs come from a human donor with non-small cell lung cancer whose response to radiotherapy plus ipilimumab could not be evaluated. The CDR3 runs from the conserved cysteine through the conserved F or W. The order of the fields is clone size, D gene, J gene, V gene, CDR3 DNA, CDR3 protein. D genes are given only for firm matches. Where a row states a size, it is once, few, many or the class of an expanded clone; other rows omit it.

-,-,TRBJ1-2,TRBV6-1,TGTGCCAGCAGTGAAGCGCCAGGGCTAGCTAACTATGGCTACACCTTC,CASSEAPGLANYGYTF
-,TRBD2,TRBJ2-3,TRBV7-9,TGTGCCGACCCCGGGGGGGAGCCCACAGATACGCAGTATTTT,CADPGGEPTDTQYF
-,TRBD1,TRBJ2-1,TRBV5-5,TGTGCCAGCAGCTTAGTCGGGCAGGGGGTCAATGAGCAGTTCTTC,CASSLVGQGVNEQFF
-,-,TRBJ1-5,TRBV9,TGTGCCAGCAGCGTAGATTCTAGAGGTAATCAGCCCCAGCATTTT,CASSVDSRGNQPQHF
once,-,TRBJ2-5,TRBV27,TGTGCCAGCAGTAGGACAGCGGGGGAGACCCAGTACTTC,CASSRTAGETQYF
-,-,TRBJ1-2,TRBV21-1,TGTGCCAGCAGCGAAAACCCGGACAGGATTCTTACGGGCTACACCTTC,CASSENPDRILTGYTF
-,TRBD2,TRBJ2-7,TRBV9,TGTGCCAGCAGCGGTGCTAGCGGAAGCTCCTACGAGCAGTACTTC,CASSGASGSSYEQYF
once,TRBD2,TRBJ2-1,TRBV11-3,TGTGCCAGCAGCTCAGGGGGGTCTAGCGGGAGGGCCAATGAGCAGTTCTTC,CASSSGGSSGRANEQFF
-,TRBD1,TRBJ1-1,TRBV5-1,TGCGCCAGCAGCCCTAAGGGGGCTCCGAACACTGAAGCTTTCTTT,CASSPKGAPNTEAFF
-,TRBD2,TRBJ2-3,TRBV29-1,TGCAGCGTAGGGGACTACACAGATACGCAGTATTTT,CSVGDYTDTQYF
-,-,TRBJ2-3,TRBV18,TGTGCCAGCTCACCCATGAGCACAGATACGCAGTATTTT,CASSPMSTDTQYF
-,TRBD1,TRBJ2-2,TRBV4-2,TGTGCCAGCAGCCGGGGGACAGGGGGGAGCACCGGGGAGCTGTTTTTT,CASSRGTGGSTGELFF
-,TRBD1,TRBJ2-7,TRBV4-1,TGCGCCAGCAGCCGGGGACAGGGGAACTACGAGCAGTACTTC,CASSRGQGNYEQYF
-,-,TRBJ2-7,TRBV28,TGTGCCAGCAGGTCCGACAGTGCTGTGAGGCAGTACTTC,CASRSDSAVRQYF
few,TRBD2,TRBJ2-5,TRBV5-8,TGTGCCAGCAGCTTTAGCGGGAGCCCGGAGACCCAGTACTTC,CASSFSGSPETQYF
-,-,TRBJ1-2,TRBV7-9,TGTGCCAGCAGCCTCCAGGGTGGCTACACCTTC,CASSLQGGYTF
-,-,TRBJ2-1,TRBV7-9,TGTGCCAGCAGCTTAGGGGAGTGGGGCTACAATGAGCAGTTCTTC,CASSLGEWGYNEQFF
-,-,TRBJ2-3,TRBV15,TGTGCCACCAGCAGGACAGGCACAGATACGCAGTATTTT,CATSRTGTDTQYF
-,TRBD2,TRBJ2-7,TRBV28,TGTGCCAGCAGTTTTTCCCTCGCTGCCGGGCTAGCGGCTGGGGAGGAGCAGTACTTC,CASSFSLAAGLAAGEEQYF
-,TRBD1,TRBJ2-5,TRBV4-2,TGTGCCAGCAGCCGAGAAACACAGGGGGCGCCCAGCCAAGAGACCCAGTACTTC,CASSRETQGAPSQETQYF
-,TRBD1,TRBJ1-1,TRBV27,TGTGCCAGCAGTCCTCGGACAGGGCTCAATATGAACACTGAAGCTTTCTTT,CASSPRTGLNMNTEAFF
-,-,TRBJ1-1,TRBV6-5,TGTGCCAGCGGCGCGACATGGAACACTGAAGCTTTCTTT,CASGATWNTEAFF
-,TRBD1,TRBJ1-1,TRBV11-1,TGTGCCAGCAGCCCCCAGGACAGGGCGAACACTGAAGCTTTCTTT,CASSPQDRANTEAFF
-,-,TRBJ1-1,TRBV6-5,TGTGCCAGCAGTCCGGGGAGACTCACCACTGAAGCTTTCTTT,CASSPGRLTTEAFF
-,TRBD2,TRBJ2-3,TRBV28,TGTGCCAGCAGAAGCGGGGGGCCCACAGATACGCAGTATTTT,CASRSGGPTDTQYF
-,-,TRBJ1-1,TRBV11-2,TGTGCCAGCAGCGACATACTGCTGGGTGCTTACACTGAAGCTTTCTTT,CASSDILLGAYTEAFF
once,-,TRBJ2-5,TRBV29-1,TGCAGCGTTGAAAAAGGGGCGGGGTCCCAGTACTTC,CSVEKGAGSQYF
-,-,TRBJ2-2,TRBV7-9,TGTGCCAGCACCCCTAGGGGGTCCGCCGGTAGTGGGGAGCTGTTTTTT,CASTPRGSAGSGELFF
-,TRBD2,TRBJ2-3,TRBV4-1,TGCGCCAGCAGCCAAGAATACAGCGGGGGGGCCCTCACAGATACGCAGTATTTT,CASSQEYSGGALTDTQYF
-,-,TRBJ1-1,TRBV10-2,TGCGCCAGCATCAGGGGCGCGTACACTGAAGCTTTCTTT,CASIRGAYTEAFF
-,TRBD1,TRBJ2-7,TRBV5-1,TGCGCCAGCAGCTTGGACGGGACAGGGGCCTACGAGCAGTACTTC,CASSLDGTGAYEQYF
few,-,TRBJ1-4,TRBV2,TGTGCCAGCAGATATGGACAGCAGCTGTTTTTT,CASRYGQQLFF
-,-,TRBJ2-7,TRBV7-9,TGTGCCAGCAACTTCCTTGAGGACTACGAGCAGTACTTC,CASNFLEDYEQYF
-,-,TRBJ2-7,TRBV7-6,TGTGCCAGCAGCCACCCAGGGGAATCCTACGAGCAGTACTTC,CASSHPGESYEQYF
-,TRBD1,TRBJ2-1,TRBV19,TGTGCCAGTAGTAGGAGTAGCTCAGGGGGTAATGAGCAGTTCTTC,CASSRSSSGGNEQFF
-,TRBD1,TRBJ1-3,TRBV7-9,TGTGCCAGCAGCGCGGGACACAGGGGTTGGGGGATCTCTGGAAACACCATATATTTT,CASSAGHRGWGISGNTIYF
few,TRBD2,TRBJ2-7,TRBV5-6,TGTGCCAGCAGCTGGGGACTAGCGGGCTACGAGCAGTACTTC,CASSWGLAGYEQYF
-,TRBD1,TRBJ1-1,TRBV10-2,TGCGCCAGCAGTGGGGCCGCAGGGGGACGCACTGAAGCTTTCTTT,CASSGAAGGRTEAFF
few,TRBD1,TRBJ2-1,TRBV7-3,TGTGCCAGCAGCGCCCGGACAGGGTTCAACGAGCAGTTCTTC,CASSARTGFNEQFF
-,-,TRBJ2-5,TRBV13,TGTGCCAGCAGCTTAGGATGGCAGACCCAGTACTTC,CASSLGWQTQYF
-,TRBD2,TRBJ2-1,TRBV18,TGTGCCAGCTGCCGAGCGGGAGGCCACAATGAGCAGTTCTTC,CASCRAGGHNEQFF
-,-,TRBJ1-3,TRBV7-2,TGTGCCAGCAGCAGACAGGCCCCCTCTGGAAACACCATATATTTT,CASSRQAPSGNTIYF
-,-,TRBJ1-1,TRBV7-2,TGTGCCAGCAGCCAACCCTGGGGCTTCCGTAACACTGAAGCTTTCTTT,CASSQPWGFRNTEAFF
-,-,TRBJ1-6,TRBV11-2,TGTGCCAGCAGCCTAGGGGGACTTGGAACTTCACCCCTCCACTTT,CASSLGGLGTSPLHF
-,TRBD1,TRBJ1-6,TRBV19,TGTGCCAGTAGTATTGGTGGGGACAGTAATTCACCCCTCCACTTT,CASSIGGDSNSPLHF
-,-,TRBJ2-5,TRBV5-1,TGCGCCAGCAGTAGACAATCGGGGGAGACCCAGTACTTC,CASSRQSGETQYF
-,-,TRBJ2-3,TRBV29-1,TGCAGCTCCGAGGGCCCTGGAGATACGCAGTATTTT,CSSEGPGDTQYF
-,-,TRBJ2-1,TRBV11-2,TGTGCCAGCAGCTTGGGAGTGGAAATTTACAATGAGCAGTTCTTC,CASSLGVEIYNEQFF
once,-,TRBJ2-1,TRBV27,TGTGCCAGCAGTTCAGACAGGACCCCCGGCAATGAGCAGTTCTTC,CASSSDRTPGNEQFF
once,-,TRBJ2-5,TRBV2,TGTGCCAGCAGTGAAACAGGTCAAGAGACCCAGTACTTC,CASSETGQETQYF
few,-,TRBJ2-2,TRBV10-3,TGTGCCATCAGTGAGAGGGGAAGGCCCGGGGAGCTGTTTTTT,CAISERGRPGELFF
-,-,TRBJ2-7,TRBV10-3,TGTGCCATCAGTGAGTCGATGGGCGTCTCCTACGAGCAGTACTTC,CAISESMGVSYEQYF
-,TRBD1,TRBJ1-2,TRBV7-2,TGTGCCAGCAGCTCAACGGGGGGACAGGGAAAGAGAGGCTACACCTTC,CASSSTGGQGKRGYTF